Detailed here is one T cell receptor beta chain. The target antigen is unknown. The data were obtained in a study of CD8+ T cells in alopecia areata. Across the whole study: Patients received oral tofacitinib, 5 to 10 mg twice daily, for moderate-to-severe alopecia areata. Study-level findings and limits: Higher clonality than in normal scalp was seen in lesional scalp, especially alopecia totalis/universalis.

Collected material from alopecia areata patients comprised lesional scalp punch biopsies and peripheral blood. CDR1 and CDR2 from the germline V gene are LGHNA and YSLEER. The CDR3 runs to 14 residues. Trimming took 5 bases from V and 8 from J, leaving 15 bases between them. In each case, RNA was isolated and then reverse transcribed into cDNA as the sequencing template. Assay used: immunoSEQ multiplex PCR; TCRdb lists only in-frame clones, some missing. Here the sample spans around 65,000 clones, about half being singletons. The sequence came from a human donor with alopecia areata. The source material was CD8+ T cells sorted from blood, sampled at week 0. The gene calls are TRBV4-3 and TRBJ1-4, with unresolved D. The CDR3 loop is CASSMRGFEEKLFF. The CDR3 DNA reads TGCGCCAGCAGCATGCGGGGTTTTGAGGAAAAACTGTTTTTT.